Following are 30 T cell receptor beta chains from one sample sequenced in a study of T cell changes during pregnancy in multiple sclerosis. The protocol was immunoSEQ multiplex PCR, while the TCRdb copy is restricted to in-frame clones and leaves out a portion. The table shows some 30,000 clones, with nearly 90% occurring only once. The sample consisted of CD4+ T cells from peripheral blood mononuclear cells, taken in the third trimester of pregnancy. The source of these receptors is a female donor in good health, enrolled as a control in a pregnancy study.

The chain joins TRBV7-9 to TRBJ1-6; D call uncertain. Trimming pared 5 bases from V and 8 bases from J, leaving 13 bases between. The CDR3 is made up of 14 amino acids. Germline lookup yields CDR1 SEHNR and CDR2 FQNEAQ (reference sequence). CDR3 protein: CASSHLNGDSPLHF. In nucleotides, the CDR3 is TGTGCCAGCAGCCACCTAAACGGGGATTCACCCCTCCACTTT.

The rearrangement uses TRBV7-9 and TRBJ1-1, with a possible D match to TRBD1 (5 bases). Germline loops: CDR1 SEHNR, CDR2 FQNEAQ (reference sequence). This CDR3 region has 14 residues. V gave up 5 bases and J gave up 1 base, with 11 bases separating them. CDR3 residues: CASSVLTGNTEAFF. Here the CDR3 DNA reads TGTGCCAGCAGCGTACTCACAGGGAACACTGAAGCTTTCTTT. Supplemented by reference TRBV7-9 and TRBJ1-1, the full variable domain reads DTGVSQNPRHKITKRGQNVTFRCDPISEHNRLYWYRQTLGQGPEFLTYFQNEAQLEKSRLLSDRFSAERPKGSFSTLEIQRTEQGDSAMYLCASSVLTGNTEAFFGQGTRLTVV.

The genes are TRBV5-4 and TRBJ2-7; 8 bases map to TRBD2. Germline CDR1 SGHNT, CDR2 YYREEE (reference sequence). This CDR3 has 15 amino acids. V was pared by 4 bases and J by 5 bases, with 11 bases of the junction left unmatched. The CDR3 is CASSPLGGGWDEQYF. CDR3 nucleotides: TGTGCCAGCAGCCCCCTGGGCGGGGGGTGGGACGAGCAGTACTTC. The variable domain in full, with the rest retrieved from reference TRBV5-4 and TRBJ2-7, is ETGVTQSPTHLIKTRGQQVTLRCSSQSGHNTVSWYQQALGQGPQFIFQYYREEENGRGNFPPRFSGLQFPNYSSELNVNALELDDSALYLCASSPLGGGWDEQYFGPGTRLTVT.

This clone was recorded once. The V and J genes are TRBV10-3 and TRBJ2-1, with TRBD2 identical over 11 bases. The germline V gene encodes CDR1 ENHRY and CDR2 SYGVKD. The ends lost 2 bases at V and 9 bases at J; junction bases unmatched: 3. This CDR3 comprises 14 residues. This CDR3 is CAISEALAGVEQFF. The CDR3 nucleotides are TGTGCCATCAGTGAGGCACTAGCGGGAGTTGAGCAGTTCTTC.

This clone was detected once. The chain joins TRBV4-1 to TRBJ1-2, with a possible D match to TRBD1 (5 bases). Germline V gives CDR1 MGHRA, CDR2 YSYEKL. The CDR3 is made up of 14 amino acids. V was cut by 0 bases and J by 6 bases, with 11 bases left in between. The CDR3 loop reads CASSQDRGLDGYTF. Here the CDR3 DNA reads TGCGCCAGCAGCCAAGATCGGGGGTTGGATGGCTACACCTTC.

The rearrangement links TRBV7-9 to TRBJ2-5, with 12 nucleotides matching TRBD2. CDR3 size: 16 residues. V lost 3 bases to trimming and J lost 5 bases; unmatched junction nucleotides: 7. Germline V gene lookup returns CDR1 SEHNR and CDR2 FQNEAQ (reference sequence). Here the CDR3 reads CASSLPGTSGLETQYF. For the CDR3, the DNA is TGTGCCAGCAGCTTGCCCGGGACTAGCGGGCTGGAGACCCAGTACTTC.

CDR3: CASSPLVGGETGELFF. The CDR3 DNA follows: TGTGCCAGCTCACCACTCGTGGGGGGAGAAACCGGGGAGCTGTTTTTT. The genes are TRBV18 and TRBJ2-2; D perhaps matches TRBD2 (6 bases). Deletions cut 1 base from V and 5 bases from J, with 14 bases between. CDR1 and CDR2 from the germline V gene are KGHSH and LQKENI. CDR3 length equals 16 residues.

This chain uses TRBV23-1 with TRBJ2-6, with D possibly TRBD1 on 5 matching bases. TRBV23-1 is filed as an ORF, its function uncertain. This CDR3 spans 20 amino acids. Deletions cut 0 bases from V and 3 bases from J, with 21 bases between. The CDR3 bases are TGCGCCAGCAGTCAATCTAGTCTCGAAAGGGGAAGCTTTGGGGCCAACGTCCTGACTTTC. Encoded protein: CASSQSSLERGSFGANVLTF.

Comments on this clone: Other DNA sequences in the same sample also yield this CDR3. This chain connects TRBV6-5 to TRBJ2-3, with 9 positions matching TRBD2. The J segment lost 7 bases and the V segment lost 2 bases, leaving 7 bases of the junction unmatched. The V gene's germline CDR1 is MNHEY and CDR2 SVGAGI. The CDR3 has 15 residues. The CDR3 DNA reads TGTGCCAGCAGTTACCGACTAGCGGAGGGGTATACGCAGTATTTT. It translates to CASSYRLAEGYTQYF.

The chain joins TRBV18 to TRBJ2-7; a weak D match, TRBD1 (6 bases). Germline V CDR1 and CDR2: KGHSH, LQKENI. CDR3 length: 14 residues. Trimming pared 4 bases from V and 6 bases from J, leaving 16 bases between. The CDR3 DNA follows: TGTGCCAGCTCACAAACCGGGACATCCCGCGAGCAGTACTTC. Encoded protein: CASSQTGTSREQYF.

The CDR3 protein is CASSSDRAEAFF. The CDR3 DNA sequence: TGTGCCAGCAGCTCCGACAGGGCTGAAGCTTTCTTT. The V call is TRBV11-2, the J call TRBJ1-1, with 7 bases matching TRBD1. The trim removed 4 bases at V and 6 bases at J, leaving 2 bases unmatched. CDR1 is SGHAT, CDR2 FQNNGV, per germline. The CDR3 totals 12 residues.

The rearrangement uses TRBV4-1 and TRBJ1-6; D may be TRBD1 (5 bases). This CDR3 is 17 amino acids long. Trimming cost V 5 bases and J 0 bases, with 14 bases left between them. Germline V gene lookup returns CDR1 MGHRA and CDR2 YSYEKL. The CDR3 DNA reads as TGCGCCAGCAGCGCCTACCAGGGAAGCTCCTATAATTCACCCCTCCACTTT. This sequence encodes CASSAYQGSSYNSPLHF.

The chain employs TRBV21-1 and TRBJ1-5; the tabulated D call, TRBD1, remains unverified against the DNA. TRBV21-1 is tagged as a pseudogene. The length of the CDR3 is 15 residues. The CDR3 loop is CARIRDRVRNQPQHF. In nucleotides, the CDR3 is TGTGCCAGAATCCGGGACAGGGTTCGGAATCAGCCCCAGCATTTT.

V is TRBV28 and J is TRBJ1-5; TRBD1 is a possible D gene (6 bases). The CDR3 totals 15 residues. Between the trimmed V and J ends, which lost 2 bases and 2 bases, there was a span of 10 bases. The V gene's germline CDR1 is MDHEN and CDR2 SYDVKM. CDR3 nucleotide sequence: TGTGCCAGCAGTTTAGTGGGGGCCGGCAATCAGCCCCAGCATTTT. It is translated as CASSLVGAGNQPQHF.

The V and J genes are TRBV2 and TRBJ1-2; D might be TRBD1 (6 bases). Trimming stripped 8 bases from V and 3 bases from J, with 16 bases between. Germline CDR1 reads SNHLY; CDR2 reads FYNNEI. The CDR3 length is 14 residues. CDR3 nucleotides: TGTGCCAGCGGAAACAGGGTCGGGGACTATGGCTACACCTTC. This encodes CASGNRVGDYGYTF.

V usage is TRBV7-2 and J usage is TRBJ1-2; 7 bases are a match to TRBD1. CDR1 and CDR2 (germline): SGHTA, FQGNSA. This CDR3 comprises 15 residues. J lost 7 bases, V lost 2 bases, and 10 bases had no gene match. CDR3 amino acids: CASSLPTGIRGGYTF. The DNA of the CDR3 is TGTGCCAGCAGCTTACCGACAGGGATCCGTGGTGGCTACACCTTC.

The V call is TRBV19, the J call TRBJ1-2, with 8 positions matching TRBD1. J was trimmed by 4 bases and V by 4 bases; bases with no gene match: 5. Germline V lookup: CDR1 LNHDA, CDR2 SQIVND (reference sequence). The CDR3 length is 14 residues. CDR3 sequence: CASSTNRGVYGYTF. The CDR3, as DNA: TGTGCCAGTAGTACAAACAGGGGGGTCTATGGCTACACCTTC.

The chain is built from TRBV7-8 and TRBJ2-1, with a possible D match to TRBD2 (5 bases). CDR1 and CDR2 from the germline V gene are SGHVS and FQNEAQ. V lost 5 bases and J 5 bases, leaving 19 bases between the germline ends. The length of the CDR3 is 16 residues. The CDR3 region is CASSAQEGLWDNEQFF. CDR3 coding DNA: TGTGCCAGCAGCGCGCAAGAGGGCCTGTGGGACAATGAGCAGTTCTTC.

This clone was counted a single time. This chain uses TRBV2 with TRBJ2-7, with 8 bases that match TRBD1. V lost 6 bases, J lost 3 bases, and 13 bases stayed unmatched. The V gene's germline CDR1 is SNHLY and CDR2 FYNNEI. The CDR3 consists of 16 residues. CDR3 residues: CASSDGQGPPLYEQYF. CDR3 sequence (DNA): TGTGCCAGCAGCGATGGACAGGGACCCCCTCTCTACGAGCAGTACTTC.

The chain combines TRBV5-1 with TRBJ2-3; D possibly corresponds to TRBD1 (5 bases). With 4 bases removed from V and 1 base from J, the gap between germline ends came to 19 bases. The CDR3 consists of 17 residues. CDR1 and CDR2 from the germline V gene are SGHRS and YFSETQ. The CDR3 nucleotides read TGCGCCAGCAGCAATACCCAGGGAATTGGAGGCACAGATACGCAGTATTTT. Translating gives CASSNTQGIGGTDTQYF.

The chain employs TRBV7-8 and TRBJ1-5; 8 bases align to TRBD1. The V gene end was trimmed by 4 bases and the J gene end by 0 bases; junction bases not matched to a gene: 11. CDR3 length equals 18 residues. Germline assignment: CDR1 SGHVS and CDR2 FQNEAQ. CDR3 bases: TGTGCCAGCAGCTCGAAACAGGGGGGAGTTAATAGCAATCAGCCCCAGCATTTT. Its protein is CASSSKQGGVNSNQPQHF.

The chain is built from TRBV7-2 and TRBJ2-2; 10 bases map to TRBD2. From germline, CDR1 is SGHTA and CDR2 FQGNSA. The ends lost 3 bases at V and 4 bases at J; junction bases unmatched: 2. CDR3 length equals 15 residues. In DNA form, the CDR3 reads TGTGCCAGCAGCTTGGGACTAGCGCCCACCGGGGAGCTGTTTTTT. It codes for CASSLGLAPTGELFF.

V usage is TRBV5-6 and J usage is TRBJ1-5, with 12 bases identical to TRBD1. Germline loops: CDR1 SGHDT, CDR2 YYEEEE. Trimming removed 4 bases from V and 7 bases from J; junction bases left unmatched: 6. The CDR3 sequence is 15 residues long. The CDR3: CASSQGQGAFQPQHF. CDR3 sequence (DNA): TGTGCCAGCAGCCAGGGACAGGGGGCTTTCCAGCCCCAGCATTTT. The entire variable domain, with the rest obtained from reference TRBV5-6 and TRBJ1-5, is as follows: DAGVTQSPTHLIKTRGQQVTLRCSPKSGHDTVSWYQQALGQGPQFIFQYYEEEERQRGNFPDRFSGHQFPNYSSELNVNALLLGDSALYLCASSQGQGAFQPQHFGDGTRLSIL.

The rearrangement joins TRBV5-1 to TRBJ2-7; TRBD1 aligns across 8 bases. V was clipped by 4 bases and J by 5 bases; unmatched bases: 8. This CDR3 contains 14 residues. Germline V gene data show CDR1 as SGHRS and CDR2 as YFSETQ. The CDR3 sequence is CASSEQGARNEQYF. The CDR3 DNA is TGCGCCAGCAGCGAGCAGGGGGCGCGCAACGAGCAGTACTTC.

The count of this clone is one. The chain has TRBV5-1 and TRBJ2-7, with D maybe TRBD1 (6 bases). Germline CDR1 SGHRS, CDR2 YFSETQ. This CDR3 comprises 14 residues. Trimming took 0 bases from V and 0 from J, leaving 7 bases between them. The CDR3: CASSLGQASYEQYF. The CDR3 nucleotides read TGCGCCAGCAGCTTGGGACAGGCCTCCTACGAGCAGTACTTC.

The chain couples TRBV29-1 to TRBJ1-2; 8 positions match TRBD1. The CDR3 runs 12 residues. Germline CDR1 and CDR2: SQVTM and ANQGSEA. Trimming took 5 bases from V and 8 from J; bases not matched to a gene: 7. As DNA, the CDR3 is TGCAGCGTTACGACAGGGGAGAACGGCTACACCTTC. Translating it yields CSVTTGENGYTF.

The rearrangement uses TRBV9 and TRBJ1-1; D not resolved. Trimming shortened V by 4 bases and J by 0 bases, and 13 bases separated the two germline ends. Per germline, CDR1 SGDLS and CDR2 YYNGEE. The CDR3 loop spans 15 amino acids. Here the CDR3 reads CASSRRGKMNTEAFF. CDR3 in DNA: TGTGCCAGCAGCCGTCGGGGAAAGATGAACACTGAAGCTTTCTTT.

The rearrangement links TRBV27 to TRBJ1-1; 9 bases fit TRBD1. From germline, CDR1 is MNHEY and CDR2 SMNVEV (reference sequence). This CDR3 has 16 amino acids. The V and J ends lost 7 bases and 0 bases, in that order; junction bases with no gene match: 9. For the CDR3, the DNA is TGTGCCAGCACCAAAAACACAGGGGGCGTGAACACTGAAGCTTTCTTT. This encodes CASTKNTGGVNTEAFF.

The J gene is TRBJ1-3, the V gene TRBV18; a weak D match, TRBD1 (5 bases). This CDR3 spans 15 amino acids. V lost 3 bases and J lost 1, with 10 bases in between. Germline V CDR1 and CDR2: KGHSH, LQKENI. Written as DNA, the CDR3 is TGTGCCAGCTCACCCGACAGAGTGTCTGGAAACACCATATATTTT. It translates to CASSPDRVSGNTIYF.

The chain has TRBV5-8 and TRBJ2-5; 11 nucleotides line up with TRBD1. Germline assignment: CDR1 SGHTS and CDR2 YDEGEE. The CDR3 runs 16 residues. J lost 5 bases, V lost 3 bases, and 9 bases had no gene match. CDR3 coding DNA: TGTGCCAGCAGCTCACGAGGGACAGGGGGTTTGGAGACCCAGTACTTC. Protein product: CASSSRGTGGLETQYF.